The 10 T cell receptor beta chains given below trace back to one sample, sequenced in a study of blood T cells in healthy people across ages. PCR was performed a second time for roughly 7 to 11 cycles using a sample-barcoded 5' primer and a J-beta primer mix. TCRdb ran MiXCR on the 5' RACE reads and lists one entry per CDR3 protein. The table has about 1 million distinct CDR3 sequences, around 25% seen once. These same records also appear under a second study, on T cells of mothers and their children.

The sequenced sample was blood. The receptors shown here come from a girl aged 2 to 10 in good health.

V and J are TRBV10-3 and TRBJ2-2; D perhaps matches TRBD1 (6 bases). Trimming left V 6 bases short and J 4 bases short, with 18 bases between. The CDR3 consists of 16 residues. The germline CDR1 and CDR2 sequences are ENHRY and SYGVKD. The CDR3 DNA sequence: TGTGCCATCAGCGTGGGACACAGTCACCTCACCGGGGAGCTGTTTTTT. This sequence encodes CAISVGHSHLTGELFF.

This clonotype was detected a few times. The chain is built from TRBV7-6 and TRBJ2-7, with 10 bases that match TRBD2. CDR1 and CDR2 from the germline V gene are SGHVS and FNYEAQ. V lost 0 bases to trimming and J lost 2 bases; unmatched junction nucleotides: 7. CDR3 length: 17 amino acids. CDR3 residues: CASSLAALAGDPYEQYF. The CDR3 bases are TGTGCCAGCAGCTTAGCCGCCCTAGCGGGGGATCCCTACGAGCAGTACTTC.

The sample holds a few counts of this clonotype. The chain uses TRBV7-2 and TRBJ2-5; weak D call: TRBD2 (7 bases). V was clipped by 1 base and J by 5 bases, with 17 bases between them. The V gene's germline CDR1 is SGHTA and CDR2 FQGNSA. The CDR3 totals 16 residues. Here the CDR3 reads CASSLGGGGGFETQYF. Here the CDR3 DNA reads TGTGCCAGCAGCTTAGGGGGAGGGGGGGGGTTCGAGACCCAGTACTTC.

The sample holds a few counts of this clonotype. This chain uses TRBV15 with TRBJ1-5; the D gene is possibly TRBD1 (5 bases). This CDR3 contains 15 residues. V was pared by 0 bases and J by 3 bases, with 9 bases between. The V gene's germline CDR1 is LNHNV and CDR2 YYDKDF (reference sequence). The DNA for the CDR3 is TGTGCCACCAGCAGAGACCAGGACAACAATCAGCCCCAGCATTTT. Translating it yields CATSRDQDNNQPQHF.

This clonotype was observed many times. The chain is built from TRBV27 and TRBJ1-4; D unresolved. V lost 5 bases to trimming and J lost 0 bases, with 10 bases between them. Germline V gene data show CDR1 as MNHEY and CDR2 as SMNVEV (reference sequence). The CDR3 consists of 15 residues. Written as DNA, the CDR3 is TGTGCCAGCAGTGATACGGCTGCAACTAATGAAAAACTGTTTTTT. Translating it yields CASSDTAATNEKLFF. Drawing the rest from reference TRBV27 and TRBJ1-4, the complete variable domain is EAQVTQNPRYLITVTGKKLTVTCSQNMNHEYMSWYRQDPGLGLRQIYYSMNVEVTDKGDVPEGYKVSRKEKRNFPLILESPSPNQTSLYFCASSDTAATNEKLFFGSGTQLSVL.

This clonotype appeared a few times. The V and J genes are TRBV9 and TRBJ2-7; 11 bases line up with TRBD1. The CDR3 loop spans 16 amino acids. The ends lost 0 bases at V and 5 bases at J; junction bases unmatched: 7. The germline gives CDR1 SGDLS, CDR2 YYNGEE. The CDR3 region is CASSVGGDRGANEQYF. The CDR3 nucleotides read TGTGCCAGCAGCGTAGGGGGGGACAGGGGGGCCAACGAGCAGTACTTC.

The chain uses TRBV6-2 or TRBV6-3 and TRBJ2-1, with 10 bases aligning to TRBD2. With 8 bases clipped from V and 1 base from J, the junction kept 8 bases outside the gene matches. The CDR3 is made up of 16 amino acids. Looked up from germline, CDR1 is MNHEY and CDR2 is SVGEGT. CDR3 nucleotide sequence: TGTGCCAGCCTCTCTAGCGGGGGCCGATCCTACAATGAGCAGTTCTTC. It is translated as CASLSSGGRSYNEQFF.

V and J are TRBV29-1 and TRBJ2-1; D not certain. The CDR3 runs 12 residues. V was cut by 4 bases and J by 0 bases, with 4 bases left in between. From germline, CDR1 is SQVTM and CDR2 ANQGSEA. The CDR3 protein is CSVGSSYNEQFF. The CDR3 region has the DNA TGCAGCGTTGGGAGCTCCTACAATGAGCAGTTCTTC.

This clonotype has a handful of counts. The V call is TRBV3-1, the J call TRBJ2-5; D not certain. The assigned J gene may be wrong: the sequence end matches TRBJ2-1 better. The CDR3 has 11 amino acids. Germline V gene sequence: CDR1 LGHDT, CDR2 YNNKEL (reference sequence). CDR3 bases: TGTGCCACCTCTGGACGAAATGAGCAGTTCTTC. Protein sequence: CATSGRNEQFF.

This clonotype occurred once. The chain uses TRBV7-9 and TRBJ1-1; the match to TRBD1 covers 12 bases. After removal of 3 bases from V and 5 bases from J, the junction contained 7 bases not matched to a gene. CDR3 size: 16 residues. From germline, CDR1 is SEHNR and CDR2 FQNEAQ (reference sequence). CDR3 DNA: TGTGCCAGCAGCTTCCCCGGGACAGGGGGCGAGACTGAAGCTTTCTTT. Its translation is CASSFPGTGGETEAFF.